This T cell receptor beta chain appears in the sequencing data of a study of T cells after yellow fever vaccination. The germline gives CDR1 DFQATT, CDR2 SNEGSKA (reference sequence). CDR3 length equals 14 residues. Trimming removed 1 base at V and 2 bases at J, with 10 bases between. TCRdb re-derived calls from the 5' RACE reads in MiXCR, one entry per CDR3 protein. The repertoire has about 630,000 distinct CDR3 sequences, approximately 13% of them found once; the top ten carry just under 15%. The chain is built from TRBV20-1 and TRBJ2-3, with D unresolved. The clonotype comes from a man in his thirties or forties who received the YFV17D yellow fever vaccine. Sequenced material: PBMCs, taken on the day of the yellow fever booster vaccination. This chain's CDR3 is CSARAGSTTDTQYF. The DNA for the CDR3 is TGCAGTGCTAGAGCGGGTAGTACCACAGATACGCAGTATTTT.